This T cell receptor beta chain was documented in a study of T cell repertoires in cytomegalovirus infection. The CDR3 totals 16 residues. Germline loops: CDR1 SGHVS, CDR2 FQNEAQ. Unmatched junction bases numbered 8, after V lost 5 bases and J lost 0 bases. MiXCR, applied by TCRdb to the reads, yields one record per CDR3 protein. Of about 200,000 distinct CDR3 sequences in the sample, about a tenth were seen once. General study results and limits: Cumulative public TCR beta family frequency identified carriers of CMV plus the relevant HLA. The ex vivo response showed dominance by HLA-C-restricted CMV-specific TCR beta clonotypes.

Many counts were recorded for this clonotype. The antigen is unknown. This sequence joins TRBV7-8 and TRBJ1-1; 8 nucleotides align to TRBD1. The sample consisted of PBMCs. This clonotype originated in a human donor in good health (CMV status not recorded). Some clones in this sample may be carry-over from other donors' samples. The CDR3 DNA reads as TGTGCCAGCAGCGCACTACAGGGGGTCATGAACACTGAAGCTTTCTTT. Protein sequence: CASSALQGVMNTEAFF.